Described below is a single TCR beta chain sequence and its context. Its antigen is unknown. Because the CDR3's place on the DNA is in doubt, the DNA is left out and the CDR3 is given as listed by TCRdb. This sample also contains other DNA sequences that code for the same CDR3. This sample stems from a study of shared clonotypes between healthy human individuals. Broader study findings: The generation probabilities recorded for non-shared clonotypes fell below those of clonotypes shared by all four donors. Estimated richness values were generally larger in naive subsets than in memory subsets.

Every contributor of samples was a Caucasian grown-up residing in Nashville, Tennessee. A CD45RA-negative memory subset and a CD45RA+ naive subset were separated from the CD4+ cells. The protocol was immunoSEQ multiplex PCR, while the TCRdb copy is restricted to in-frame clones and leaves out a portion. Here the sample spans roughly 2 million clones, 90% to 96% being singletons. The CDR3 sequence runs 14 residues, both termini included. From germline, CDR1 is SGHNT and CDR2 YYREEE (reference sequence). This clonotype was obtained from a man aged 18-30 years in good health. V is TRBV5-4 and J is TRBJ2-3; the table assigns TRBD2, which was not confirmed against the DNA. Sequenced sample: naive CD4+ T cells sorted from blood. Documented subset: CD45RA+ positively selected. The CDR3 protein is CASSLGTGTDTQYF.